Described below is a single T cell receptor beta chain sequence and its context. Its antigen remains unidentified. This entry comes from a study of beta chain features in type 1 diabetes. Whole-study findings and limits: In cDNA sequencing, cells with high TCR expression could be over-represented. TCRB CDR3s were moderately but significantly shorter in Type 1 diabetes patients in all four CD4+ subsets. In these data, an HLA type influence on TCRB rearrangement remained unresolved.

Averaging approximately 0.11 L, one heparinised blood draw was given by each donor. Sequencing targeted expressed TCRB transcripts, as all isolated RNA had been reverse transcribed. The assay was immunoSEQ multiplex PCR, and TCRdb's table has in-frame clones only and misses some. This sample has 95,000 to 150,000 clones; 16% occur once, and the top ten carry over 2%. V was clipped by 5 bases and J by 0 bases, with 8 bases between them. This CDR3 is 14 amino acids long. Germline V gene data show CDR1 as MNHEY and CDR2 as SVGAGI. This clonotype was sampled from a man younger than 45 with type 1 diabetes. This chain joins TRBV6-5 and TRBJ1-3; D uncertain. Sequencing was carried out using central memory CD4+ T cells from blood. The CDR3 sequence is CASSEAASGNTIYF. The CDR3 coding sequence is TGTGCCAGCAGTGAGGCCGCCTCTGGAAACACCATATATTTT.